Presented here are 11 T cell receptor beta chains from one specimen sequenced in a study of Ad26.COV2.S vaccination and SARS-CoV-2 variants. Treatment noted: around 19 received Ad26.COV2.S at low or high dose, single or two shots; a few received placebo; per-sample allocation not given. Sampling was done on day 63 after the first vaccine or placebo injection. Assay used: immunoSEQ multiplex PCR; TCRdb lists only in-frame clones, some missing. The table records about 320,000 clones, approximately 86% of them present only once. The input for sequencing was peripheral blood, taken in a trial of Ad26.COV2.S vaccine versus placebo. All receptors derive from a person between 18 and 65 years old who received the Ad26.COV2.S COVID-19 vaccine or a placebo.

The CDR3: CASSLEGVDYEQYF. DNA for the CDR3: TGTGCCAGCAGCTTAGAAGGGGTCGACTACGAGCAGTACTTC. This chain connects TRBV13 to TRBJ2-7, with D perhaps TRBD1 (5 bases). Germline CDR1 and CDR2: PRHDT and FYEKMQ (reference sequence). V gave up 1 base and J gave up 3 bases, with 10 bases separating them. This CDR3 is built from 14 residues.

This chain connects TRBV30 to TRBJ2-1; 8 bases line up with TRBD1. With V trimmed by 2 bases and J by 4 bases, 4 bases remained unmatched. Germline V gene data show CDR1 as GTSNPN and CDR2 as SVGIG (reference sequence). The CDR3 extends over 14 amino acids. CDR3 in amino acids: CAWSQRDRYNEQFF. The CDR3 bases are TGTGCCTGGAGTCAGAGGGACAGGTACAATGAGCAGTTCTTC. The full variable domain, rest sourced from reference TRBV30 and TRBJ2-1, is SQTIHQWPATLVQPVGSPLSLECTVEGTSNPNLYWYRQAAGRGLQLLFYSVGIGQISSEVPQNLSASRPQDRQFILSSKKLLLSDSGFYLCAWSQRDRYNEQFFGPGTRLTVL.

This clone was picked up one time. The chain recombines TRBV4-1 with TRBJ1-5; D gene ambiguous. The germline CDR1 and CDR2 sequences are MGHRA and YSYEKL. This CDR3 contains 12 residues. The germline V and J ends were trimmed by 3 bases and 4 bases, with 4 bases remaining between them. The chain's CDR3 is CASSQGNQPQHF. The CDR3 nucleotides are TGCGCCAGCAGCCAGGGGAATCAGCCCCAGCATTTT.

The V call is TRBV24-1, the J call TRBJ2-1, with 9 nucleotides matching TRBD1. The CDR3 extends over 15 amino acids. The germline gives CDR1 KGHDR, CDR2 SFDVKD. The trim removed 5 bases at V and 7 bases at J, leaving 8 bases unmatched. CDR3 loop: CATSGRDRDLNEQFF. CDR3 sequence (DNA): TGTGCCACCAGTGGCAGGGACAGGGACTTAAATGAGCAGTTCTTC.

The V call is TRBV10-3, the J call TRBJ1-5; TRBD1 might be the D (6 bases). The germline gives CDR1 ENHRY, CDR2 SYGVKD. V was trimmed by 2 bases and J by 4 bases, leaving 15 bases between them. The CDR3 is made up of 16 amino acids. Written as DNA, the CDR3 is TGTGCCATCAGTGAGAAGGGCGGACAGAAAAATCAGCCCCAGCATTTT. It translates to CAISEKGGQKNQPQHF.

This clone was seen a single time. V usage is TRBV19 and J usage is TRBJ2-7, with D possibly TRBD1 on 6 matching bases. Germline CDR1 LNHDA, CDR2 SQIVND (reference sequence). The CDR3 is 13 residues long. V shed 5 bases and J shed 12 bases, with 20 bases lying between them. The CDR3 region is CASSGAPGASLYF. The DNA for the CDR3 is TGTGCCAGTAGTGGGGCCCCAGGGGCCTCTTTGTACTTC.

The V call is TRBV15, the J call TRBJ2-7; no reliable D call. Germline-derived CDR1 and CDR2 are LNHNV and YYDKDF (reference sequence). CDR3 size: 15 residues. The germline V and J ends were trimmed by 1 base and 2 bases, with 12 bases remaining between them. CDR3 nucleotides: TGTGCCACCAGCAGAGTCCCTCAAGCGACCTACGAGCAGTACTTC. Translating gives CATSRVPQATYEQYF.

Remarks on this clone: In the same sample, other DNA sequences code for this CDR3. The chain links TRBV6-5 to TRBJ1-2; 7 nucleotides align to TRBD1. Germline values: CDR1 MNHEY, CDR2 SVGAGI. J was trimmed by 7 bases and V by 0 bases; bases with no gene match: 5. The CDR3 consists of 14 residues. The CDR3 region has the DNA TGTGCCAGCAGTTACTCGGAGGGGGCGGGTGGCTACACCTTC. It codes for CASSYSEGAGGYTF.

This chain's CDR3 is CASSSGPVGQTHYEQYF. The CDR3 DNA reads as TGTGCCAGCAGCTCCGGGCCGGTCGGGCAGACCCACTACGAGCAGTACTTC. This rearrangement joins TRBV3-1 (or the pseudogene TRBV3-2) to TRBJ2-7, with D uncertain. CDR3 length equals 17 residues. The germline V gene has CDR1 LGHDT and CDR2 YNNKEL (reference sequence). The V and J ends lost 5 bases and 3 bases respectively, with 23 bases between them.

This clone was recorded a few times. The rearrangement joins TRBV9 to TRBJ2-7; D is possibly TRBD1 (8 bases). CDR1 is SGDLS and CDR2 is YYNGEE in the germline V gene. V lost 0 bases to trimming and J lost 4 bases, with 14 bases between them. CDR3 length: 15 residues. CDR3 in amino acids: CASSVGNRGGYEQYF. The CDR3 nucleotides are TGTGCCAGCAGCGTAGGGAACAGGGGGGGATACGAGCAGTACTTC.

This clone was detected ten times or more. This chain uses TRBV11-3 with TRBJ2-7; D is undetermined. The CDR3 totals 13 residues. The V and J ends lost 8 bases and 3 bases respectively, with 14 bases between them. Germline loops: CDR1 SGHNT, CDR2 YENEEA. CDR3 DNA: TGTGCCAGCTCAATCGGGCGGCTCTACGAGCAGTACTTC. Protein product: CASSIGRLYEQYF. Looking up the rest from reference TRBV11-3 and TRBJ2-7 gives the full variable domain: EAGVVQSPRYKIIEKKQPVAFWCNPISGHNTLYWYLQNLGQGPELLIRYENEEAVDDSQLPKDRFSAERLKGVDSTLKIQPAELGDSAVYLCASSIGRLYEQYFGPGTRLTVT.